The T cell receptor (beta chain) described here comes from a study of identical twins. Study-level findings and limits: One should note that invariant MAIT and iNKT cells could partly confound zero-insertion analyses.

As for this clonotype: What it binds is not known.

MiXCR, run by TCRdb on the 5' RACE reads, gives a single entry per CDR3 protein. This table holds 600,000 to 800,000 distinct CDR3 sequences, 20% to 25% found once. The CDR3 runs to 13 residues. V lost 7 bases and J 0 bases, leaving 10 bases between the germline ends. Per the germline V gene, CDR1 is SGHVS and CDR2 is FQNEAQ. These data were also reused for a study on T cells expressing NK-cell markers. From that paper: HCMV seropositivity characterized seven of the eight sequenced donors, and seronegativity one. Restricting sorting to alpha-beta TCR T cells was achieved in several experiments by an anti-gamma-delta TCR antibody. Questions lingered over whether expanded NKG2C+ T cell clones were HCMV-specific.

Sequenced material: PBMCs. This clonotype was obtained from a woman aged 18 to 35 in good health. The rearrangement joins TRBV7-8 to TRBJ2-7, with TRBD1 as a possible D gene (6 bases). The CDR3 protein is CASTPGASYEQYF. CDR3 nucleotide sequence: TGTGCCAGCACCCCAGGGGCCTCCTACGAGCAGTACTTC.